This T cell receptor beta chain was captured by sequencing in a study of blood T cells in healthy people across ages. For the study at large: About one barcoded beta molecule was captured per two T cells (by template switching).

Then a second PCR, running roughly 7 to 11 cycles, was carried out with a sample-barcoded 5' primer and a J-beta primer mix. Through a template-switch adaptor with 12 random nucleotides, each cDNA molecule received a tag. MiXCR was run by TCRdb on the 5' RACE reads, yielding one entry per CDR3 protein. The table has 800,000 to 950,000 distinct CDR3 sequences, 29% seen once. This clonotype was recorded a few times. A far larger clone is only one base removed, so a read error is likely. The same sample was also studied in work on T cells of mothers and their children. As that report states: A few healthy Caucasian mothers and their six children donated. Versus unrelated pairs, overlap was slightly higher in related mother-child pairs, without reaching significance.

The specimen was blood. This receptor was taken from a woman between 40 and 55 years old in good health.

CDR3 in amino acids: CASSIAGDTQYF. The CDR3 DNA is TGTGCCAGCAGCATAGCGGGAGATACGCAGTATTTT. V usage is TRBV11-2 and J usage is TRBJ2-3, with 7 bases lining up with TRBD2. The CDR3 is 12 amino acids. The ends lost 5 bases at V and 5 bases at J; junction bases unmatched: 1. In germline, CDR1 is SGHAT, CDR2 FQNNGV.